The rows below give T cell receptor beta chains drawn from one sample of a study of neoadjuvant anti-PD-1 for oral cavity cancer. The assay was immunoSEQ multiplex PCR, and TCRdb's table has in-frame clones only and misses some. The sample has under 8,000 clones, roughly 57% seen once; the top ten hold about 3.5%. The input for sequencing was PBMCs, taken after nivolumab (anti-PD-1) treatment. The receptor source for this set is a person aged 40-85 years with oral cavity squamous cell carcinoma. Each CDR3 is given with its conserved first and last residue. The D gene is left open where the match is weak. Where a row states a size, it is once, few, many or the class of an expanded clone; other rows omit it.

j_call | d_call | clone_size | v_call | cdr3_aa | cdr3_nt
TRBJ1-3 | . | . | TRBV10-1 | CASSESGAGNTIYF | TGCGCCAGCAGTGAGTCGGGGGCTGGAAACACCATATATTTT
TRBJ2-1 | TRBD1 | few | TRBV10-2 | CASSVGTGVYNEQFF | TGCGCCAGCAGCGTAGGGACAGGGGTGTACAATGAGCAGTTCTTC
TRBJ2-2 | . | . | TRBV28 | CASRPDSRITGELFF | TGTGCCAGCAGACCCGACAGTCGGATCACCGGGGAGCTGTTTTTT
TRBJ1-2 | . | . | TRBV7-2 | CASSSESFYGYTF | TGTGCCAGCAGCTCCGAGAGTTTCTATGGCTACACCTTC
TRBJ2-5 | . | . | TRBV30 | CAWSRTLQETQYF | TGTGCCTGGAGTCGGACACTCCAAGAGACCCAGTACTTC
TRBJ2-3 | . | . | TRBV5-8 | CASSLVGASTDTQYF | TGTGCCAGCAGCTTGGTAGGGGCCTCAACAGATACGCAGTATTTT
TRBJ1-2 | . | . | TRBV19 | CASSYYSEPGYGYTF | TGTGCCAGTAGTTACTACAGCGAGCCCGGCTATGGCTACACCTTC
TRBJ1-1 | . | . | TRBV9 | CASSVATDNTEAFF | TGTGCCAGCAGCGTAGCAACTGATAACACTGAAGCTTTCTTT
TRBJ2-3 | TRBD2 | . | TRBV2 | CASSVGGAGDTQYF | TGTGCCAGCAGTGTCGGGGGGGCCGGCGATACGCAGTATTTT
TRBJ2-3 | . | . | TRBV2 | CASRKQGTSTDTQYF | TGTGCCAGCAGAAAGCAGGGTACTAGCACAGATACGCAGTATTTT
TRBJ2-5 | . | . | TRBV7-9 | CASSPPRVLQPQETQYF | TGTGCCAGCAGCCCCCCGAGAGTGCTACAGCCCCAAGAGACCCAGTACTTC
TRBJ2-7 | . | . | TRBV9 | CASSVEGLPHYEQYF | TGTGCCAGCAGCGTAGAGGGACTCCCACACTACGAGCAGTACTTC
TRBJ2-5 | . | . | TRBV27 | CASRIAKSQTQYF | TGTGCCAGCAGAATAGCAAAAAGTCAGACCCAGTACTTC
TRBJ1-4 | . | . | TRBV7-9 | CASSYLIEKLFF | TGTGCCAGCAGCTACCTAATTGAAAAACTGTTTTTT
TRBJ1-2 | . | . | TRBV4-2 | CASSQERGDYGYTF | TGTGCCAGCAGCCAAGAAAGGGGGGACTATGGCTACACCTTC
TRBJ1-6 | . | . | TRBV6-6 | CASSYSAHSPLHF | TGTGCCAGCAGTTACTCCGCGCATTCACCCCTCCACTTT
TRBJ2-1 | . | . | TRBV18 | CASSPLDSYNEQFF | TGTGCCAGCTCACCACTCGACAGTTACAATGAGCAGTTCTTC
TRBJ2-4 | . | . | TRBV28 | CASGEGVDIQYF | TGTGCCAGCGGGGAGGGGGTTGACATTCAGTACTTC
TRBJ2-1 | TRBD2 | . | TRBV25-1 | CASSLAGVDEQFF | TGTGCCAGCAGTCTAGCGGGGGTCGATGAGCAGTTCTTC
TRBJ1-1 | . | few | TRBV9 | CASSVGPNSGTEAFF | TGTGCCAGCAGCGTAGGTCCCAATTCGGGGACTGAAGCTTTCTTT
TRBJ1-3 | . | few | TRBV7-2 | CASSVGTGRSSGNTIYF | TGTGCCAGCAGCGTAGGCACAGGCCGAAGCTCTGGAAACACCATATATTTT
TRBJ1-1 | . | few | TRBV7-9 | CASSLGYNTEAFF | TGTGCCAGCAGCTTAGGATACAACACTGAAGCTTTCTTT
TRBJ2-5 | TRBD1 | few | TRBV14 | CASSERQGIEETQYF | TGTGCCAGCAGCGAAAGACAGGGGATTGAGGAGACCCAGTACTTC
TRBJ1-2 | . | . | TRBV5-5 | CVSRGGYGYTF | TGTGTCAGCAGGGGAGGGTATGGCTACACCTTC
TRBJ2-2 | TRBD2 | . | TRBV5-5 | CASSLILRGGPDTGELFF | TGTGCCAGCAGCTTGATTCTGCGGGGGGGCCCGGACACCGGGGAGCTGTTTTTT
TRBJ2-2 | . | . | TRBV19 | CASRSGRKNTGELFF | TGTGCCAGTAGATCGGGACGGAAGAACACCGGGGAGCTGTTTTTT